This TCR beta chain appears in the sequencing data of a study of blood T cell repertoires in COVID-19. Study-wide background: Collection of acute and convalescent COVID-19 samples took place in the United States, Italy and Spain. Nucleic acid was either cDNA or gDNA, and it came from T cells, B-cell-depleted T cells, or PBMCs.

This clone was observed a single time. Authors' analysis steps: It was from reference gene primer amplification that nucleated cell counts were estimated. The assay was immunoSEQ multiplex PCR, and TCRdb's table has in-frame clones only and misses some. V and J calls and clone size come straight from that table; D and trimming were deduced from the DNA. This sample carries roughly 20,000 clones, approximately 90% of them seen once, and the ten largest clones take about 10%. The receptor was derived from a human donor in a cohort sampled during active COVID-19. Sample: peripheral blood.

DNA of the CDR3: TGTGCCAGCTCACCAGACAACCTCTCTGGAAACACCATATATTTT. Its translation: CASSPDNLSGNTIYF. The J gene is TRBJ1-3, the V gene TRBV18; the D is unclear. V shed 2 bases and J shed 0 bases, with 8 bases lying between them. Germline assignment: CDR1 KGHSH and CDR2 LQKENI. The CDR3 has 15 residues.